Listed below are T cell receptor beta chains from one sample, sequenced in a study of shared clonotypes between healthy human individuals. Using immunoSEQ multiplex PCR, the repertoire was profiled, and TCRdb retains in-frame clones only, with some absent. The sample records around 340,000 clones, more than 60% being singletons. The sequenced sample was memory CD4+ T cells sorted from blood. The receptors here all came from a man aged 30 to 45 in good health. CDR3s include the opening cysteine and the closing phenylalanine or tryptophan. D genes are given only for firm matches. Some rows have no size entry. The others give once, few or many, or a class for an expanded clone.

v_call	d_call	clone_size	j_call	cdr3_nt	cdr3_aa
TRBV6-4	TRBD2	NA	TRBJ2-3	TGTGCCAGCAGTGACGGGACTAGCAGCACAGATACGCAGTATTTT	CASSDGTSSTDTQYF
TRBV19	TRBD1	once	TRBJ2-5	TGTGCCAGTAGTATAAATCGACAGGGGCAAGAGACCCAGTACTTC	CASSINRQGQETQYF
TRBV29-1	NA	once	TRBJ2-5	TGCAGCGCCACGCCACAAGAGACCCAGTACTTC	CSATPQETQYF
TRBV2	TRBD2	NA	TRBJ2-3	TGTGCCAGCAGCGGTAGGGGAGGGGGCACAGATACGCAGTATTTT	CASSGRGGGTDTQYF
TRBV18	NA	NA	TRBJ2-3	TGTGCCAGCTCACCACTTATTAGGGAAGAAGATACGCAGTATTTT	CASSPLIREEDTQYF
TRBV7-6	NA	NA	TRBJ2-1	TGTGCCAGCAGCTTAAGCTCCTACAATGAGCAGTTCTTC	CASSLSSYNEQFF
TRBV7-2	NA	once	TRBJ2-1	TGTGCCAGCAGCTTACTGGATATGTACAATGAGCAGTTCTTC	CASSLLDMYNEQFF
TRBV28	NA	NA	TRBJ2-1	TGTGCCAGCAGTGCCTTGCGGAGTAATGAGCAGTTCTTC	CASSALRSNEQFF
TRBV30	TRBD2	NA	TRBJ2-1	TGTGCCTGGAGGGCGGGAGTGGGGAATGAGCAGTTCTTC	CAWRAGVGNEQFF
TRBV5-1	TRBD1	NA	TRBJ1-4	TGCGCCAGCAGCAAAAACCGGGACAGTAATGAAAAACTGTTTTTT	CASSKNRDSNEKLFF
TRBV5-6	TRBD2	NA	TRBJ2-5	TGTGCCAGCAGGAAGGAACTAGCGGGAGGGCCTGTGACCCAGTACTTC	CASRKELAGGPVTQYF
TRBV2	TRBD2	NA	TRBJ2-1	TGTGCCAGCAGTGAGAGGACTAGCGGCCTCGGTGAGCAGTTCTTC	CASSERTSGLGEQFF
TRBV28	TRBD2	few	TRBJ2-1	TGTGCCAGCAGTTCCCGAACCACGCGGCCAACTAGCGGGAGCCGTAATGAGCAGTTCTTC	CASSSRTTRPTSGSRNEQFF
TRBV18	TRBD2	NA	TRBJ2-5	TGTGCCAGCTCACGTCGGGAGGGCCGTCGGGAAGAGACCCAGTACTTC	CASSRREGRREETQYF
TRBV29-1	TRBD2	NA	TRBJ2-1	TGCAGCGCCGCCGGGACTAGCGGGAGCAGCCCCAATGAGCAGTTCTTC	CSAAGTSGSSPNEQFF
TRBV7-9	TRBD1	NA	TRBJ2-2	TGTGCCAGCAGCTCGTCCCGGGACAGGGTAGGCGGGGAGCTGTTTTTT	CASSSSRDRVGGELFF
TRBV28	TRBD1	NA	TRBJ2-1	TGTGCCAGCACCCCGGCCCGGGACAGGACCTACAATGAGCAGTTCTTC	CASTPARDRTYNEQFF
TRBV14	NA	NA	TRBJ1-2	TGTGCCAGCAGCCAAGCTGGTAAGGACTATGGCTACACCTTC	CASSQAGKDYGYTF
TRBV20-1	NA	once	TRBJ2-7	TGCAGTGCTAGAGAATGGGATTGGCAGTACTTC	CSAREWDWQYF
TRBV28	NA	many	TRBJ1-1	TGTGCCAGCATCACTGGGGCGTTGAACACTGAAGCTTTCTTT	CASITGALNTEAFF
TRBV11-2	TRBD1	NA	TRBJ2-6	TGTGCCAGCAGCTCGTACAGGGGTTCTGGGGCCAACGTCCTGACTTTC	CASSSYRGSGANVLTF
TRBV10-3	NA	many	TRBJ1-5	TGTGCCATCTCGGATGCGGGGGTCAATCAGCCCCAGCATTTT	CAISDAGVNQPQHF
TRBV6-6	NA	NA	TRBJ2-7	TGTGCCAGCAGCACGACCGGGCCCGCGGCCTACGAGCAGTACTTC	CASSTTGPAAYEQYF
TRBV28	TRBD1	few	TRBJ2-5	TGTGCCACCGGGACAGTACAAGAGACCCAGTACTTC	CATGTVQETQYF
TRBV5-1	TRBD2	NA	TRBJ2-1	TGCGCCAGCAGCTTGGGGCGGGGGATCTACAATGAGCAGTTCTTC	CASSLGRGIYNEQFF
TRBV29-1	NA	NA	TRBJ1-3	TGCAGCGGTACGCTGAGCTCTGGAAACACCATATATTTT	CSGTLSSGNTIYF
TRBV10-3	TRBD2	NA	TRBJ2-7	TGTGCCATCAGCGACGTAGGGACTAACTCCTACGAGCAGTACTTC	CAISDVGTNSYEQYF
TRBV5-1	TRBD1	NA	TRBJ1-2	TGCGCCAGCAGCACCGTTATAGGACAGGGAGGCTACACCTTC	CASSTVIGQGGYTF
TRBV28	TRBD2	NA	TRBJ2-7	TGTGCCAGCAGTTTACGGGGGTCTAGCGGGAAGAGGTACGAGCAGTACTTC	CASSLRGSSGKRYEQYF